These 17 T cell receptor beta chains came from one sample sequenced in a study of cytomegalovirus exposure and HLA in healthy donors. 60 Vbeta and 13 Jbeta primers were used in PCR. Some clones are missing from TCRdb's copy, which holds only in-frame ones; the method was immunoSEQ multiplex PCR. Of more than 140,000 clones listed, more than 60% were seen once; the top ten hold 1.5% to 2%. Specimen: PBMCs. These receptors all come from a female donor in good health and CMV-seronegative.

In this sample, this clone turned up a few times. This chain links TRBV4-1 with TRBJ1-2; no firm D call. Germline-derived CDR1 and CDR2 are MGHRA and YSYEKL. V gave up 1 base and J gave up 2 bases, with 8 bases separating them. The CDR3 loop spans 14 amino acids. The CDR3 sequence: CASSQGAENYGYTF. The CDR3 DNA reads TGCGCCAGCAGCCAAGGAGCGGAGAACTATGGCTACACCTTC.

The chain employs TRBV6-5 and TRBJ1-1; D is unresolved. From germline, CDR1 is MNHEY and CDR2 SVGAGI. V was trimmed by 2 bases and J by 6 bases, leaving 19 bases between them. The CDR3 extends over 16 amino acids. DNA for the CDR3: TGTGCCAGCAGTTACAACACCCAATGGAGTGGTGCTGAAGCTTTCTTT. Residues: CASSYNTQWSGAEAFF.

As regards this clone: At one boundary the junction diverges from the germline segment, which might be a read error. This rearrangement joins TRBV7-9 to TRBJ1-4; no clear D gene. The germline V gene has CDR1 SEHNR and CDR2 FQNEAQ (reference sequence). The CDR3 covers 16 residues. DNA of the CDR3: TGTTCCAGCAGCTTAGCGGACCGGGGTGCTAATGAAAAACTGTTTTTT. Encoded protein: CSSSLADRGANEKLFF.

J is TRBJ2-1 and V is TRBV5-1, with 9 bases identical to TRBD2. V dropped 0 bases and J dropped 1; count of bases not matched to a gene: 5. Germline CDR1 and CDR2: SGHRS and YFSETQ. The CDR3 contains 17 residues. CDR3: CASSLGYSGSSYNEQFF. Written as DNA, the CDR3 is TGCGCCAGCAGCTTGGGTTATAGCGGGAGTTCCTACAATGAGCAGTTCTTC.

This chain joins TRBV12-5 and TRBJ1-5; no firm D call. The V end was cut by 2 bases, the J end by 4 bases, with 9 bases between. Germline-derived CDR1 and CDR2 are LGHNT and FRNRAP. The CDR3 is 14 amino acids. CDR3 coding DNA: TGTGCTAGTGGTTTGCACATCCGTAATCAGCCCCAGCATTTT. It encodes CASGLHIRNQPQHF.

The chain uses TRBV6-1 and TRBJ1-5, with unresolved D. The CDR3 runs 13 residues. The ends were cut back, 1 base at V and 3 bases at J, with 4 bases in the middle. Germline values: CDR1 MNHNS, CDR2 SASEGT. Here the CDR3 reads CASSEGVNQPQHF. The CDR3 DNA follows: TGTGCCAGCAGTGAAGGAGTCAATCAGCCCCAGCATTTT.

The V call is TRBV7-3, the J call TRBJ2-1, with no clear D. CDR3 size: 13 residues. Germline-derived CDR1 and CDR2 are SGHTA and FQGTGA. Trimming stripped 5 bases from V and 5 bases from J, with 10 bases between. CDR3 protein: CASSPQANNEQFF. In DNA form, the CDR3 reads TGTGCCAGCAGCCCTCAAGCTAACAATGAGCAGTTCTTC.

The V call is TRBV27, the J call TRBJ1-2; TRBD1 matches at 10 bases. There are 16 residues in the CDR3. CDR1 and CDR2 from the germline V gene are MNHEY and SMNVEV (reference sequence). J was trimmed by 4 bases and V by 2 bases; bases with no gene match: 7. This CDR3 is CASSLAGQGLGYGYTF. The CDR3 nucleotides read TGTGCCAGCAGTTTAGCGGGACAGGGGCTCGGCTATGGCTACACCTTC.

The chain recombines TRBV9 with TRBJ2-7; a weak D match, TRBD1 (6 bases). The CDR3 spans 15 residues. Trimming shortened V by 0 bases and J by 2 bases, and 12 bases separated the two germline ends. Germline V CDR1 and CDR2: SGDLS, YYNGEE. DNA for the CDR3: TGTGCCAGCAGCGTAGGGTCAGGGGTCCCCTACGAGCAGTACTTC. Its translation is CASSVGSGVPYEQYF.

The sample holds one count of this clone. The rearrangement joins TRBV6-5 to TRBJ2-7; 12 bases map to TRBD2. The CDR3 has 16 amino acids. Germline V CDR1 and CDR2: MNHEY, SVGAGI. Trimming took 0 bases from V and 2 from J; bases not matched to a gene: 2. CDR3 sequence: CASSYSLAGGTYEQYF. In DNA, the CDR3 is TGTGCCAGCAGTTACTCACTAGCGGGAGGAACCTACGAGCAGTACTTC.

The genes are TRBV7-6 and TRBJ1-4, with TRBD1 matching 8 bases. Germline V gene lookup returns CDR1 SGHVS and CDR2 FNYEAQ. The ends lost 1 base at V and 4 bases at J; junction bases unmatched: 2. This CDR3 spans 15 amino acids. CDR3 sequence reads: CASSLVGQVNEKLFF. The CDR3 DNA sequence: TGTGCCAGCAGCTTAGTGGGACAGGTTAATGAAAAACTGTTTTTT.

This clone is a singleton in its sample. This chain links TRBV11-3 with TRBJ2-5; 13 nucleotides line up with TRBD2. The germline V gene has CDR1 SGHNT and CDR2 YENEEA. V lost 6 bases, J lost 4 bases, and 14 bases stayed unmatched. The CDR3 sequence is 18 residues long. Here the CDR3 reads CASRQSLAGGPGSETQYF. The CDR3, as DNA: TGTGCCAGCAGGCAGTCACTAGCGGGAGGGCCGGGCTCAGAGACCCAGTACTTC.

V and J are TRBV6-1 and TRBJ2-5; unclear D gene. Gene TRBJ2-7 matches the end of the DNA better, so the J call may be wrong. Per the germline V gene, CDR1 is MNHNS and CDR2 is SASEGT. The CDR3 has 11 amino acids. The CDR3 DNA follows: TGTGCCAGCCTTATATCGATCGAGCAGTACTTC. Its protein is CASLISIEQYF.

The gene calls are TRBV19 and TRBJ2-5; TRBD1 matches at 9 bases. The CDR3 covers 17 residues. Per the germline V gene, CDR1 is LNHDA and CDR2 is SQIVND (reference sequence). The J segment lost 2 bases and the V segment lost 3 bases, leaving 10 bases of the junction unmatched. CDR3 sequence (DNA): TGTGCCAGTAGTATCACAGGGGGCGGGACAGGGCAAGAGACCCAGTACTTC. This translates into CASSITGGGTGQETQYF.

In this sample, this clone turned up once. This chain links TRBV14 with TRBJ1-6; TRBD1 matches at 8 bases. The CDR3 length is 16 residues. CDR1 and CDR2 from the germline V gene are SGHDN and FVKESK. V shed 1 base and J 13 bases; nucleotides not matched to a gene: 12. In DNA, the CDR3 is TGTGCCAGCAGCCAAGTGTCAGGGGGCGCGTCGGGCCCCCTCCACTTT. This sequence encodes CASSQVSGGASGPLHF.

The V and J genes are TRBV29-1 and TRBJ2-7; TRBD2 aligns across 11 bases. CDR3 length equals 19 residues. From germline, CDR1 is SQVTM and CDR2 ANQGSEA. The ends lost 4 bases at V and 6 bases at J; junction bases unmatched: 23. The CDR3 region is CSVVPLGLAGGLSLGEQYF. The CDR3 DNA sequence: TGCAGCGTTGTTCCACTAGGGCTAGCGGGAGGTTTAAGTTTGGGCGAGCAGTACTTC.

The chain uses TRBV7-3 and TRBJ2-7; D not certain. There are 15 residues in the CDR3. V lost 4 bases to trimming and J lost 0 bases, with 13 bases between them. The germline CDR1 and CDR2 sequences are SGHTA and FQGTGA. This CDR3 reads CASSSQPGLSYEQYF. CDR3 DNA: TGTGCCAGCAGCTCCCAACCTGGGCTCTCCTACGAGCAGTACTTC. Combining the CDR3 with reference TRBV7-3 and TRBJ2-7 gives the whole variable domain GAGVSQTPSNKVTEKGKYVELRCDPISGHTALYWYRQSLGQGPEFLIYFQGTGAADDSGLPNDRFFAVRPEGSVSTLKIQRTERGDSAVYLCASSSQPGLSYEQYFGPGTRLTVT.